This T cell receptor beta chain is drawn from a study of blood T cells in healthy people across ages. Regarding the study as a whole: The study found more naive CD4+ cells and higher diversity in long-lived than aged donors.

J was trimmed by 2 bases and V by 6 bases; bases with no gene match: 6. The CDR3 extends over 16 amino acids. A note on this clonotype: Antigen specificity is unknown.

Each sample gave at least 6 million isolated PBMCs. The extraction recovered at least 6 micrograms of total RNA per sample. Through a sample-barcoded 5' primer and a J-beta primer mix, a second PCR was run for about 6 to 12 cycles. TCRdb itself ran the 5' RACE reads through MiXCR, one entry per CDR3 protein. The data hold over a million distinct CDR3 sequences, with more than 35% observed a single time. Sequenced material: blood. This receptor was identified in a woman aged 55-70 years in good health. The chain is built from TRBV12-3 or TRBV12-4 and TRBJ2-3; TRBD2 matches at 12 bases. The CDR3 DNA is TGTGCCAGCAGCTTACGGACTAGCGGGGCCACAGATACGCAGTATTTT. Protein: CASSLRTSGATDTQYF.